This passage covers 12 T cell receptor beta chains from one sample sequenced in a study of blood T cells in healthy people across ages. For the second PCR, which ran for about 7 to 11 cycles, a sample-barcoded 5' primer and a J-beta primer mix were used. TCRdb independently ran MiXCR on the 5' RACE reads; one entry per CDR3 protein. The repertoire holds about 970,000 distinct CDR3 sequences, with 51% as singletons. Sequencing was carried out using blood. Source of these receptors: a woman aged 55-70 years in good health.

The chain couples TRBV5-5 to TRBJ1-5; 7 bases agree with TRBD1. The CDR3 extends over 14 amino acids. CDR1 SGHKS and CDR2 YYEKEE come from the germline V gene (reference sequence). With 3 bases clipped from V and 9 bases from J, the junction kept 9 bases outside the gene matches. The CDR3 reads CASSSEQGRGPQHF. The CDR3 DNA follows: TGTGCCAGCAGCTCGGAACAGGGGAGAGGGCCCCAGCATTTT.

Only a few counts were recorded for this clonotype. The gene calls are TRBV9 and TRBJ2-5, with 7 bases identical to TRBD2. Trimming took 4 bases from V and 5 from J; bases not matched to a gene: 11. Germline V gene data show CDR1 as SGDLS and CDR2 as YYNGEE. This CDR3 has 15 residues. CDR3 coding DNA: TGTGCCAGCAGCTCACGACTAGCCAGGTCGGAGACCCAGTACTTC. Translated, it gives CASSSRLARSETQYF.

The chain couples TRBV10-3 to TRBJ2-7, with a weak D call TRBD1 (6 bases). The CDR3 runs 15 residues. The V and J ends lost 0 bases and 5 bases respectively, with 14 bases between them. CDR1 is ENHRY, CDR2 SYGVKD, per germline. DNA for the CDR3: TGTGCCATCAGTGAGTCAGGCAGGGGAGCCCACGAGCAGTACTTC. It encodes CAISESGRGAHEQYF.

The J gene is TRBJ2-5, the V gene TRBV20-1; D remains unclear. Germline V gene sequence: CDR1 DFQATT, CDR2 SNEGSKA (reference sequence). The CDR3 runs 12 residues. Trimming stripped 2 bases from V and 0 bases from J, with 4 bases between. DNA for the CDR3: TGCAGTGCTAGACCGTACCAAGAGACCCAGTACTTC. Translation: CSARPYQETQYF.

This rearrangement joins TRBV6-5 to TRBJ2-7; D not resolved. The V gene's germline CDR1 is MNHEY and CDR2 SVGAGI. V gave up 0 bases and J gave up 0 bases, with 9 bases separating them. The CDR3 spans 15 residues. The CDR3 spells CASSYSPRHSYEQYF. CDR3 nucleotide sequence: TGTGCCAGCAGTTACTCGCCTCGCCACTCCTACGAGCAGTACTTC.

This clonotype appeared once. V and J are TRBV6-1 and TRBJ1-2; D remains unclear. The CDR3 covers 17 residues. Trimming stripped 7 bases from V and 0 bases from J, with 21 bases between. Germline V lookup: CDR1 MNHNS, CDR2 SASEGT. The CDR3 DNA reads as TGTGCCAGCACCTCAACTCGGCTAACCCCTACTAACTATGGCTACACCTTC. Translating it yields CASTSTRLTPTNYGYTF.

The chain joins TRBV5-1 to TRBJ2-1; 8 bases are shared with TRBD2. This CDR3 contains 16 residues. Trimming removed 0 bases from V and 1 base from J; junction bases left unmatched: 3. Per germline, CDR1 SGHRS and CDR2 YFSETQ. CDR3 amino acids: CASSLASGRSYNEQFF. The CDR3 DNA sequence: TGCGCCAGCAGCTTGGCCAGCGGGAGATCCTACAATGAGCAGTTCTTC.

The rearrangement links TRBV27 to TRBJ2-7; 8 bases map to TRBD2. Germline values: CDR1 MNHEY, CDR2 SMNVEV (reference sequence). The CDR3 has 16 amino acids. Trimming removed 6 bases from V and 2 bases from J; junction bases left unmatched: 12. The CDR3 loop is CASSRISAGATYEQYF. The CDR3 DNA reads TGTGCCAGCAGCCGAATATCAGCGGGAGCGACCTACGAGCAGTACTTC.

This clonotype was recorded a few times. Here the CDR3 DNA reads TGTGCCAGCAGTGTAGGGGCAGGCACCGGGGAGCTGTTTTTT. As protein: CASSVGAGTGELFF. The genes are TRBV12-3 or TRBV12-4 and TRBJ2-2, with D possibly being TRBD1 (5 bases). V dropped 5 bases and J dropped 4 bases, with 11 bases sitting between them. The CDR3 spans 14 residues.

The chain has TRBV27 and TRBJ2-7, with 14 bases fitting TRBD2. Germline-derived CDR1 and CDR2 are MNHEY and SMNVEV (reference sequence). There are 19 residues in the CDR3. Trimming removed 1 base from V and 2 bases from J; junction bases left unmatched: 10. The CDR3 protein is CASSLYPSGLAGATYEQYF. The CDR3 nucleotides are TGTGCCAGCAGTTTATACCCCTCGGGACTAGCGGGAGCTACCTACGAGCAGTACTTC.

A few counts support this clonotype. The chain is built from TRBV20-1 and TRBJ2-1; 9 bases map to TRBD2. Looked up from germline, CDR1 is DFQATT and CDR2 is SNEGSKA (reference sequence). The CDR3 consists of 14 residues. Losses at the gene ends were 6 bases for V and 1 base for J; bases not matched to a gene: 4. CDR3: CSATSGRSYNEQFF. Written as DNA, the CDR3 is TGCAGTGCAACCAGCGGGAGGTCCTACAATGAGCAGTTCTTC.

The rearrangement links TRBV4-1 to TRBJ2-3; 9 bases match TRBD2. The CDR3 loop spans 17 amino acids. Unmatched junction bases numbered 12, after V lost 0 bases and J lost 8 bases. Germline loops: CDR1 MGHRA, CDR2 YSYEKL. CDR3 sequence reads: CASSQDTRLAVVGTQYF. In nucleotides, the CDR3 is TGCGCCAGCAGCCAAGATACGAGACTAGCGGTAGTTGGTACGCAGTATTTT.